This T cell receptor (beta chain) was found in a study of identifying expanded T cells in peripheral blood. The CDR3 totals 17 residues. V lost 0 bases and J lost 5; bases outside the gene matches: 4. From germline, CDR1 is MGHRA and CDR2 YSYEKL. No infections or other immune events were documented during collection. Study-level points and caveats: Clone count variance between roughly two-week samples rose with total template count. About 1.2 clones differed between technical replicates, versus about 15 and 19 over time.

On this clone itself: The antigen remains undetermined.

Data came from immunoSEQ multiplex PCR; TCRdb stores just in-frame clones and leaves some out. This table has approximately 100,000 clones, around 88% appearing once. The sequenced sample was blood. The origin of this receptor is a person aged 18 to 75 in good health. The chain joins TRBV4-1 to TRBJ2-2; 12 bases are a match to TRBD1. The DNA for the CDR3 is TGCGCCAGCAGCCAAGATGGGACAGGGGGCCGGACCGGGGAGCTGTTTTTT. This translates into CASSQDGTGGRTGELFF.